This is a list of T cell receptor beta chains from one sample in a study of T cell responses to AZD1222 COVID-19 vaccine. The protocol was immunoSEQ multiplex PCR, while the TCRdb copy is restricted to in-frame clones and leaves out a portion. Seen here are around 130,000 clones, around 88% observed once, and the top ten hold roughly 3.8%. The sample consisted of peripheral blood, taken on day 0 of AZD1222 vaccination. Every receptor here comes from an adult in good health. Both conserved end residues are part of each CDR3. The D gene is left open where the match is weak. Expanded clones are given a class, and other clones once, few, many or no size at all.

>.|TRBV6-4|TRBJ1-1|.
TGTGCCAGCAGGGATACTAATCAGCCCACTGAAGCTTTCTTT
CASRDTNQPTEAFF
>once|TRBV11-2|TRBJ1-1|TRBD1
TGTGCCAGCAGCTTATGGGGACAGGGTCCTCGGAACACTGAAGCTTTCTTT
CASSLWGQGPRNTEAFF
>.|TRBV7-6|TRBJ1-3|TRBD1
TGTGCCAGCAGCTTAAGGGGAGAGCCAGGGGGAAGCTCTGGAAACACCATATATTTT
CASSLRGEPGGSSGNTIYF
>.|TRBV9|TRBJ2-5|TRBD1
TGTGCCAGCAGCCCAACGGACAGGGGAGAGACCCAGTACTTC
CASSPTDRGETQYF
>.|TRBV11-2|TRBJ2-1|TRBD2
TGTGCCAGCAGCTTTGGGACTAGCCTTCAGGATGAGCAGTTCTTC
CASSFGTSLQDEQFF
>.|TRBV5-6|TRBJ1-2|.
TGTGCCAGCAGCTTGGTCAGCTATGGCTACACCTTC
CASSLVSYGYTF
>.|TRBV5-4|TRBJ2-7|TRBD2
TGTGCCAGCAGCTTGGATAGCGGGAGGCTCGTGGGATACGAGCAGTACTTC
CASSLDSGRLVGYEQYF
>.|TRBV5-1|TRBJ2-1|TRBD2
TGCGCCAGCAGTAATAGCGGGGCCTACAATGAGCAGTTCTTC
CASSNSGAYNEQFF
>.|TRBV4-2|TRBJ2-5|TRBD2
TGTGCCAGCAGCCAAACGACTAGCCGGGATGAGACCCAGTACTTC
CASSQTTSRDETQYF
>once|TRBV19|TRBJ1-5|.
TGTGCCAGTAGCGGAGACAAAAATCAGCCCCAGCATTTT
CASSGDKNQPQHF
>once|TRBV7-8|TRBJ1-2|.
TGTGCCAGCAGCTTACGGGGTACAGGTGGCTACACCTTC
CASSLRGTGGYTF
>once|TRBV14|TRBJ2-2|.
TGTGCCAGCAGCCAAGATCCGGTAGCGGAGCTAAACACCGGGGAGCTGTTTTTT
CASSQDPVAELNTGELFF
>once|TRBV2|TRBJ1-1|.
TGTGCCAGCAGCGGTCGAGGGAACACTGAAGCTTTCTTT
CASSGRGNTEAFF
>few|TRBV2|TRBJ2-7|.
TGTGCCAGCAGTGAAGGGACGACGGGATACTACGAGCAGTACTTC
CASSEGTTGYYEQYF
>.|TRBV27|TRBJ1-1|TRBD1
TGTGCCAGCAGCCCCACCTTACAGGGGAGGGCTTTCTTT
CASSPTLQGRAFF
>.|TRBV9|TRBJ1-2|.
TGTGCCAGCAGCGAAGGGACGGGACACCCTAACTATGGCTACACCTTC
CASSEGTGHPNYGYTF
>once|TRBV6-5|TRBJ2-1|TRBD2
TGTGCCAGCAGTTACTCGAAGCGGGGGGACGGCTGGCAGTTCTTC
CASSYSKRGDGWQFF
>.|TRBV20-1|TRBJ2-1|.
TGCAGTGCCCCCTTGCACGAGCAGTTCTTC
CSAPLHEQFF
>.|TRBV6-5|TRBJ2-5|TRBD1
TGTGCCAGCTGGGGCGGGACAGGGAGGGAGACCCAGTACTTC
CASWGGTGRETQYF
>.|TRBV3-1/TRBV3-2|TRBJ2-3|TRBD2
TGTGCCAGCAGCCAATACCTAGCGGGAGGGCCCGGTACGCAGTATTTT
CASSQYLAGGPGTQYF
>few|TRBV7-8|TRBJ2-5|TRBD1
TGTGCCAGCAGCCCGAGGACAGGCCAAGAGACCCAGTACTTC
CASSPRTGQETQYF